This TCR beta chain came from a study of shared clonotypes between healthy human individuals. V lost 2 bases and J lost 3; bases outside the gene matches: 9. Germline V gives CDR1 MGHRA, CDR2 YSYEKL. The CDR3 length is 17 residues. At the deep level, the assay was run. Produced via immunoSEQ multiplex PCR; TCRdb's table is partial and in-frame only. The profile covers about 450,000 clones, with around three quarters appearing a single time and approximately 12% taken by the ten largest. The sample was PBMCs. The TCR sequence derives from a woman between 40 and 50 years old in good health. Some clones in this sample may be carry-over from other donors' samples. The gene calls are TRBV4-1 and TRBJ2-3; 9 bases are shared with TRBD2. The DNA for the CDR3 is TGCGCCAGCAGCCAAAAGCCCCCGGGACTAGCAACAGATACGCAGTATTTT. Its translation: CASSQKPPGLATDTQYF.